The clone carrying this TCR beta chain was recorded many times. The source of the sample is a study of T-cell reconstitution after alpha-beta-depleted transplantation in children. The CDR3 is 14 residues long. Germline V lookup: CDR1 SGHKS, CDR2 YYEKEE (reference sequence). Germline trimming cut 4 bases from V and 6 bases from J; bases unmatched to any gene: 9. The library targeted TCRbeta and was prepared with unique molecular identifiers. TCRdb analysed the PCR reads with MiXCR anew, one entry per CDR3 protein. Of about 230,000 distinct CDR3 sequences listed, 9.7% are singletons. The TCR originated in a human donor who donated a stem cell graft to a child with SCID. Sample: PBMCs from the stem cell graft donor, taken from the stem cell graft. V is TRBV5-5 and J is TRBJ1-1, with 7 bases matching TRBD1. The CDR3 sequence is CASSRLTGYAEAFF. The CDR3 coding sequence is TGTGCCAGCAGCCGCCTGACAGGGTACGCTGAAGCTTTCTTT.